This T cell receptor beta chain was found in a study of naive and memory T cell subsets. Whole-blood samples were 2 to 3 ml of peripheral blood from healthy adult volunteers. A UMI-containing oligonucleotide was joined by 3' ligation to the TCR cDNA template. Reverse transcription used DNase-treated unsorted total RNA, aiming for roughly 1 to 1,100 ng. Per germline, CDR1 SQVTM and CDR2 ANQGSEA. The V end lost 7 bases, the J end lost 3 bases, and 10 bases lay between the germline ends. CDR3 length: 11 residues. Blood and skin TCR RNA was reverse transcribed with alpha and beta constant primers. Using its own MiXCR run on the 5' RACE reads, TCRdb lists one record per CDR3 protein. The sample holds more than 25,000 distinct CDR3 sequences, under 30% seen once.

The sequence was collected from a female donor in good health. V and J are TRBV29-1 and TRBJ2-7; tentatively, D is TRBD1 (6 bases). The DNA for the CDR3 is TGCAGCGCCTCAGGGGTCTACGAGCAGTACTTC. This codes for CSASGVYEQYF.